This TCR beta chain was retrieved from a study of blood T cell repertoires in COVID-19. With V trimmed by 0 bases and J by 3 bases, 6 bases remained unmatched. Germline V lookup: CDR1 SGHRS, CDR2 YFSETQ. The CDR3 covers 15 residues. Cohorts were determined from participant-reported clinical history. Produced via immunoSEQ multiplex PCR; TCRdb's table is partial and in-frame only. The data hold roughly 150,000 clones, with approximately 90% observed a single time. This TCR derives from a woman aged 40-49 years who had been exposed to COVID-19. Input material: PBMCs or T cells enriched from blood (not recorded which). The chain uses TRBV5-1 and TRBJ2-7, with 7 bases matching TRBD1. The CDR3 DNA reads as TGCGCCAGCAGCTTGGTTGCAGGGGGTAGCTACGAGCAGTACTTC. It encodes CASSLVAGGSYEQYF.